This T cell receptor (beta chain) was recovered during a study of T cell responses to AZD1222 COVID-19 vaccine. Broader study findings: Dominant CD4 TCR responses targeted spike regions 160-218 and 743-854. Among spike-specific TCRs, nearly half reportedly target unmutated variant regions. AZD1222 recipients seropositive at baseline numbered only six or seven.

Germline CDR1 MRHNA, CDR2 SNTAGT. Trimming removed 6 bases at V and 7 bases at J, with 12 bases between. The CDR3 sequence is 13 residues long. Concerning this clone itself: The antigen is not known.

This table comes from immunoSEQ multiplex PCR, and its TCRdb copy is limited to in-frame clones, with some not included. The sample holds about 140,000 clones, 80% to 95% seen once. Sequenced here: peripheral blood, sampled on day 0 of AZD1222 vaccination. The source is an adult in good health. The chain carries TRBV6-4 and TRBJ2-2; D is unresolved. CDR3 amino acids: CASSETSGGELFF. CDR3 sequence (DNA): TGTGCCAGCAGCGAGACTTCAGGCGGGGAGCTGTTTTTT.